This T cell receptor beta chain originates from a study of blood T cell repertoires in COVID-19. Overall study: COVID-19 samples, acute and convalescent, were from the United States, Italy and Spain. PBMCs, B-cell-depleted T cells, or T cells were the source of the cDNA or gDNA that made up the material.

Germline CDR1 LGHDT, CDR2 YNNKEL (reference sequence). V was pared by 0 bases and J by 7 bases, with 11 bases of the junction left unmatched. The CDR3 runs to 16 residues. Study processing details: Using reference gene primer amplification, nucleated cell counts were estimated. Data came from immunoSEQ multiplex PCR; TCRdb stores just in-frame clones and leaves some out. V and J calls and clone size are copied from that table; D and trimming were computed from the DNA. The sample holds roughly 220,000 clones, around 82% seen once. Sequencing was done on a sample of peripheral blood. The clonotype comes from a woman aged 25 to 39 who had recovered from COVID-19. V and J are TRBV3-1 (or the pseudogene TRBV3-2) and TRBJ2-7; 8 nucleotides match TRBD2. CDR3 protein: CASSQDPAGVYGEQYF. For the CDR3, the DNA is TGTGCCAGCAGCCAAGATCCAGCGGGGGTTTACGGGGAGCAGTACTTC.